This is a list of T cell receptor beta chains from one sample in a study of blood T cells in healthy people across ages. TCRdb reprocessed the 5' RACE reads with MiXCR, giving one entry per CDR3 protein. The sample includes 630,000 or so distinct CDR3 sequences, approximately 30% seen only once; the top ten take 15% to 19%. Sequencing was carried out using blood. The receptors were gathered from a woman aged 80 or older in good health. Each CDR3 is given without its conserved first and last residue. Each record gives: V gene, clone size, J gene, D gene, CDR3 protein. D genes are given only for firm matches. A row's size may be missing; if present it is once, few, many or a size class.

TRBV11-1	-	TRBJ1-6	TRBD1	ASSAGRDRGRDSPPH
TRBV3-1	-	TRBJ2-3	TRBD2	ASSHYSGGAGTDTQY
TRBV30	-	TRBJ1-1	-	AWMSRGRGAEAF
TRBV2	-	TRBJ1-4	-	ASRTGGRGKTNEKLF
TRBV5-1	many	TRBJ2-3	-	ASSLGGLADTQY
TRBV20-1	many	TRBJ1-4	-	SANDQGFKLF
TRBV29-1	few	TRBJ2-7	-	SGRSSYEQY
TRBV20-1	-	TRBJ2-7	TRBD2	SAVGTSGSYEQY
TRBV7-9	few	TRBJ1-1	-	ASSPGRSMNTEAF
TRBV4-1	-	-	-	ASSQEGKPPYEQY
TRBV5-1	-	TRBJ2-7	TRBD2	ASSLAPSGDVSGQY
TRBV7-3	many	TRBJ2-6	-	ASSLALRVSGANVLT
TRBV9	many	TRBJ1-2	-	ASSVGQGTYGYT
TRBV5-1	-	TRBJ1-1	TRBD1	ASSRGTGGLLNTEAF
TRBV12-3/TRBV12-4	-	TRBJ2-7	-	ATAAGVEQY
TRBV20-1	-	TRBJ2-1	TRBD2	SARGRLAGGGAEQF
TRBV30	-	TRBJ1-5	TRBD1	AWSVKTGNQPQH
TRBV18	few	TRBJ2-5	TRBD1	ASSPEVRDRGYQETQY
TRBV2	-	TRBJ1-5	TRBD1	ASREDRVSNQPQH
TRBV20-1	-	TRBJ2-1	-	SARDRGRSSYNEQF
TRBV28	few	TRBJ1-1	-	ASSLHRGNTEAF
TRBV13	many	TRBJ2-3	-	ASSLKWTDTQY
TRBV20-1	many	TRBJ2-1	TRBD2	SARVLSRRGGSSYNEQF
TRBV7-2	many	TRBJ1-1	-	ASSSGGSNTEAF
TRBV20-1	many	TRBJ2-7	-	SARRQGSPYEQY
TRBV5-1	-	TRBJ1-2	-	ASTVVRAYGYT
TRBV6-1	many	TRBJ2-3	-	ASSEAGRTDTQY
TRBV10-3	many	TRBJ2-5	TRBD2	AISVAGPGETQY
TRBV9	many	TRBJ1-2	TRBD1	ASQGQGMGYGYT
TRBV11-3	-	TRBJ2-1	-	ASSSRTGDNEQF
TRBV5-1	-	TRBJ2-5	-	ASSPYGTLLETQY
TRBV28	-	TRBJ2-7	-	ASSLVKPYEQY
TRBV7-2	many	TRBJ1-2	-	ASSLGAVANYGYT
TRBV27	few	TRBJ1-2	TRBD1	ASSPTPGQGGYGYT